This TCR beta chain was observed in a study of CD8 T cells in ankylosing spondylitis (dated by TCRdb to about 2017). Notes on the research overall: T cell receptor beta repertoires were profiled in healthy donors and ankylosing spondylitis patients so that disease-linked TCR variants could be found. The whole study cohort included over a hundred healthy donors and about two dozen ankylosing spondylitis patients. Samples of peripheral blood were taken, and for ankylosing spondylitis patients, synovial fluid was collected as well. The investigation overall reported the following: In peripheral blood, the disease-linked clones were found at relatively low frequencies and had a CD8+ phenotype. The disease-linked clones were reported as significantly enriched in matched synovial fluid samples from ankylosing spondylitis patients. Some motif variants had previously been reported in the synovial fluid and blood of reactive arthritis patients, which suggests shared mechanisms of disease initiation. Blood from ankylosing spondylitis patients appeared to be characterized by a TCR beta motif composed of about eight highly homologous amino acid variants.

The CDR3 spans 19 residues, from the cysteine through the phenylalanine. Only the CDR3 region is kept as DNA, spanning 57 bases read in frame from base 1. Trimming removed 2 bases from V and 2 bases from J, leaving 25 bases between the germline ends. Via the germline V gene, CDR1 is SGHRS and CDR2 YFSETQ. TCRdb lists the instrument as Illumina HiSeq 2500. Quantitative 5'-RACE with molecular barcodes was used to prepare TCR beta libraries. As for the authors' bioinformatics: Disease-linked TCR variants were identified with a new computational method built on a probabilistic model of VDJ rearrangement. The public reads were reprocessed in TCRdb via fastp at Q25 and MiXCR, keeping in-frame beta chains. One record per CDR3 amino acid sequence lists the most common genes and DNA. These V and J calls originate from TCRdb's pipeline instead of the authors' own analysis. The sample table shows almost 250,000 distinct CDR3 sequences, and roughly a third are seen once. About 4% of the sample rests with the top ten.

On this clonotype: It lacks a known antigen. No much larger clonotype is one base removed from it; base qualities were not supplied.

The sample was blood, either unsorted or a sorted T cell fraction (not recorded which). The sequence links TRBV5-1 to TRBJ1-2; TRBD1 is perhaps the D gene, given 5 matching bases. This TCR derives from a male donor with ankylosing spondylitis or in good health (not recorded which). CDR3 sequence: CASSFTARPTRAGNYGYTF. At the DNA level, the sequence is TGCGCCAGCAGCTTCACTGCCCGACCTACCAGGGCCGGGAACTATGGCTACACCTTC.